These T cell receptor beta chains were read from a single sample in a study of blood T cell repertoires in COVID-19. Sequencing used immunoSEQ multiplex PCR; TCRdb keeps in-frame clones, though not all of them. The table records about 73,000 clones, roughly 88% of them present only once. Sequenced sample: peripheral blood. Source of these receptors: a man at least 80 years old with active or convalescent COVID-19. The CDR3 runs from the conserved cysteine through the conserved F or W. The order of the fields is D gene, clone size, J gene, V gene, CDR3 protein, CDR3 DNA. The D gene is left open where the match is weak. Part of the rows lack a size; the others show once, few, many or a class for expanded clones.

D gene: NA
clone size: NA
J gene: TRBJ1-2
V gene: TRBV29-1
CDR3 protein: CSVGDGSYGYTF
CDR3 DNA: TGCAGCGTTGGGGACGGGAGCTATGGCTACACCTTC

D gene: TRBD1
clone size: once
J gene: TRBJ2-7
V gene: TRBV30
CDR3 protein: CAGTGAAYEQYF
CDR3 DNA: TGTGCGGGGACAGGGGCTGCCTACGAGCAGTACTTC

D gene: TRBD1
clone size: NA
J gene: TRBJ2-2
V gene: TRBV12-5
CDR3 protein: CASGPLQGVIGELFF
CDR3 DNA: TGTGCTAGTGGTCCCCTCCAGGGGGTGATAGGGGAGCTGTTTTTT

D gene: NA
clone size: NA
J gene: TRBJ1-3
V gene: TRBV10-2
CDR3 protein: CASSESRVLSGNTIYF
CDR3 DNA: TGCGCCAGCAGTGAGTCGAGGGTTCTCTCTGGAAACACCATATATTTT

D gene: NA
clone size: NA
J gene: TRBJ2-7
V gene: TRBV11-2
CDR3 protein: CASSPVRNPGEQYF
CDR3 DNA: TGTGCCAGCAGCCCTGTTCGGAATCCAGGGGAGCAGTACTTC

D gene: TRBD2
clone size: NA
J gene: TRBJ2-1
V gene: TRBV11-2
CDR3 protein: CASSSLGRASGKVGEQFF
CDR3 DNA: TGTGCCAGCAGCTCCCTAGGAAGGGCTAGCGGTAAGGTTGGTGAGCAGTTCTTC

D gene: NA
clone size: NA
J gene: TRBJ2-7
V gene: TRBV12-3/TRBV12-4
CDR3 protein: CASRGLYSYEQYF
CDR3 DNA: TGTGCCAGCAGGGGCCTATACTCCTACGAGCAGTACTTC

D gene: NA
clone size: NA
J gene: TRBJ2-1
V gene: TRBV3-1/TRBV3-2
CDR3 protein: CASSLGGPGGALGEQFF
CDR3 DNA: TGTGCCAGCAGCCTCGGGGGACCTGGCGGGGCCTTAGGAGAGCAGTTCTTC

D gene: NA
clone size: NA
J gene: TRBJ1-1
V gene: TRBV5-1
CDR3 protein: CASSPGVSGTEAFF
CDR3 DNA: TGCGCCAGCAGCCCAGGGGTTTCGGGCACTGAAGCTTTCTTT

D gene: TRBD1
clone size: NA
J gene: TRBJ2-2
V gene: TRBV5-1
CDR3 protein: CASSSRQGAGELFF
CDR3 DNA: TGCGCCAGCAGCAGCAGACAGGGTGCGGGGGAGCTGTTTTTT

D gene: NA
clone size: NA
J gene: TRBJ1-5
V gene: TRBV30
CDR3 protein: CAWSPGHFGNQPQHF
CDR3 DNA: TGTGCCTGGAGTCCTGGACACTTTGGCAATCAGCCCCAGCATTTT

D gene: TRBD1
clone size: NA
J gene: TRBJ1-1
V gene: TRBV4-1
CDR3 protein: CASSQKQGDTEAFF
CDR3 DNA: TGCGCCAGCAGCCAAAAACAGGGGGACACTGAAGCTTTCTTT

D gene: NA
clone size: NA
J gene: TRBJ2-4
V gene: TRBV5-4
CDR3 protein: CATGKDSMTRDIQYF
CDR3 DNA: TGTGCCACCGGAAAGGACAGTATGACGAGGGACATTCAGTACTTC

D gene: TRBD2
clone size: NA
J gene: TRBJ2-1
V gene: TRBV7-9
CDR3 protein: CASSLGWEGNEQFF
CDR3 DNA: TGTGCCAGCAGCTTAGGCTGGGAGGGCAATGAGCAGTTCTTC

D gene: NA
clone size: NA
J gene: TRBJ2-5
V gene: TRBV7-9
CDR3 protein: CASSLAPGDPQETQYF
CDR3 DNA: TGTGCCAGCAGCTTAGCCCCAGGGGACCCACAAGAGACCCAGTACTTC

D gene: NA
clone size: few
J gene: TRBJ1-1
V gene: TRBV7-9
CDR3 protein: CASLGRGTEAFF
CDR3 DNA: TGTGCCAGCCTCGGCAGGGGAACTGAAGCTTTCTTT

D gene: TRBD1
clone size: NA
J gene: TRBJ2-5
V gene: TRBV19
CDR3 protein: CASRDRGNQETQYF
CDR3 DNA: TGTGCCAGTAGGGACAGGGGAAACCAAGAGACCCAGTACTTC

D gene: TRBD2
clone size: NA
J gene: TRBJ2-5
V gene: TRBV7-2
CDR3 protein: CASSPRGSGRETQYF
CDR3 DNA: TGTGCCAGCAGCCCCCGGGGAAGCGGGAGGGAGACCCAGTACTTC

D gene: NA
clone size: NA
J gene: TRBJ1-1
V gene: TRBV28
CDR3 protein: CASSAGTPGTAFF
CDR3 DNA: TGTGCCAGCAGTGCCGGGACACCCGGGACAGCTTTCTTT

D gene: NA
clone size: NA
J gene: TRBJ2-2
V gene: TRBV2
CDR3 protein: CASRDGTTRNTGELFF
CDR3 DNA: TGTGCCAGCAGGGATGGGACAACAAGAAACACCGGGGAGCTGTTTTTT

D gene: NA
clone size: NA
J gene: TRBJ2-3
V gene: TRBV27
CDR3 protein: CASKSTGNTQYF
CDR3 DNA: TGTGCCAGCAAATCGACGGGAAATACGCAGTATTTT

D gene: TRBD1
clone size: once
J gene: TRBJ2-1
V gene: TRBV5-4
CDR3 protein: CASSPPGTARNEQFF
CDR3 DNA: TGTGCCAGCAGCCCCCCGGGGACAGCTCGGAATGAGCAGTTCTTC

D gene: NA
clone size: NA
J gene: TRBJ1-4
V gene: TRBV9
CDR3 protein: CASSVGPSGEKLFF
CDR3 DNA: TGTGCCAGCAGCGTGGGGCCCTCAGGAGAAAAACTGTTTTTT

D gene: NA
clone size: NA
J gene: TRBJ2-2
V gene: TRBV29-1
CDR3 protein: CSVGGVPGSNTGELFF
CDR3 DNA: TGCAGCGTTGGGGGAGTGCCCGGATCTAACACCGGGGAGCTGTTTTTT

D gene: NA
clone size: NA
J gene: TRBJ2-7
V gene: TRBV5-4
CDR3 protein: CASSQDLGAYYEQYF
CDR3 DNA: TGTGCCAGCAGCCAGGATCTGGGGGCTTACTACGAGCAGTACTTC

D gene: TRBD1
clone size: NA
J gene: TRBJ1-6
V gene: TRBV4-3
CDR3 protein: CASSQWGQGNSPLHF
CDR3 DNA: TGCGCCAGCAGCCAATGGGGACAGGGGAATTCACCCCTCCACTTT

D gene: NA
clone size: NA
J gene: TRBJ2-1
V gene: TRBV5-1
CDR3 protein: CASSFSGDNEQFF
CDR3 DNA: TGCGCCAGCAGCTTTTCGGGAGACAATGAGCAGTTCTTC

D gene: NA
clone size: NA
J gene: TRBJ1-4
V gene: TRBV25-1
CDR3 protein: CASSRDYNEKLFF
CDR3 DNA: TGTGCCAGCAGCAGGGATTATAATGAAAAACTGTTTTTT

D gene: TRBD1
clone size: few
J gene: TRBJ1-5
V gene: TRBV28
CDR3 protein: CASRKGHRGNQPQHF
CDR3 DNA: TGTGCCAGCAGGAAGGGACACAGGGGTAATCAGCCCCAGCATTTT

D gene: NA
clone size: NA
J gene: TRBJ2-7
V gene: TRBV6-6
CDR3 protein: CASSYGGRGYEQYF
CDR3 DNA: TGTGCCAGCAGTTACGGCGGAAGGGGCTACGAGCAGTACTTC

D gene: NA
clone size: NA
J gene: TRBJ2-2
V gene: TRBV2
CDR3 protein: CASKKLYLSGELFF
CDR3 DNA: TGTGCCAGCAAGAAGCTATACTTGTCCGGGGAGCTGTTTTTT

D gene: NA
clone size: NA
J gene: TRBJ1-3
V gene: TRBV7-9
CDR3 protein: CASSPRRSLGGNTIYF
CDR3 DNA: TGTGCCAGCAGCCCGCGTAGGAGCCTCGGGGGAAACACCATATATTTT

D gene: TRBD2
clone size: NA
J gene: TRBJ2-3
V gene: TRBV5-1
CDR3 protein: CASRPRPGRGSTDTQYF
CDR3 DNA: TGCGCCAGCAGGCCCCGGCCCGGGCGGGGGAGCACAGATACGCAGTATTTT

D gene: NA
clone size: NA
J gene: TRBJ2-1
V gene: TRBV10-3
CDR3 protein: CAISESAGAKAEQFF
CDR3 DNA: TGTGCCATCAGTGAGTCTGCGGGGGCAAAGGCTGAGCAGTTCTTC

D gene: NA
clone size: NA
J gene: TRBJ2-7
V gene: TRBV11-3
CDR3 protein: CASSHSREQYF
CDR3 DNA: TGTGCCAGCAGCCATTCCAGAGAGCAGTACTTC

D gene: NA
clone size: NA
J gene: TRBJ2-5
V gene: TRBV4-2
CDR3 protein: CASSPASGGVVETQYF
CDR3 DNA: TGTGCCAGCAGCCCTGCGTCCGGCGGGGTTGTGGAGACCCAGTACTTC

D gene: NA
clone size: NA
J gene: TRBJ2-6
V gene: TRBV6-5
CDR3 protein: CASRNTGANVLTF
CDR3 DNA: TGTGCCAGCAGAAACACTGGGGCCAACGTCCTGACTTTC

D gene: NA
clone size: once
J gene: TRBJ1-2
V gene: TRBV5-1
CDR3 protein: CASSLYPRGVYGYTF
CDR3 DNA: TGCGCCAGCAGCTTGTATCCCAGGGGAGTCTATGGCTACACCTTC

D gene: NA
clone size: NA
J gene: TRBJ1-5
V gene: TRBV19
CDR3 protein: CASSIRQGRAQPQHF
CDR3 DNA: TGTGCCAGTAGTATACGGCAGGGCAGGGCTCAGCCCCAGCATTTT

D gene: NA
clone size: NA
J gene: TRBJ2-6
V gene: TRBV28
CDR3 protein: CASSFNAGSGANVLTF
CDR3 DNA: TGTGCCAGCAGTTTCAATGCCGGGTCTGGGGCCAACGTCCTGACTTTC

D gene: NA
clone size: few
J gene: TRBJ1-5
V gene: TRBV16
CDR3 protein: CASSQKWLRGLGNQPQHF
CDR3 DNA: TGTGCCAGCAGCCAAAAGTGGCTCCGCGGCTTAGGCAATCAGCCCCAGCATTTT

D gene: NA
clone size: NA
J gene: TRBJ1-2
V gene: TRBV3-1/TRBV3-2
CDR3 protein: CASSLRGGGYTF
CDR3 DNA: TGTGCCAGCAGCCTTCGGGGAGGAGGCTACACCTTC

D gene: NA
clone size: NA
J gene: TRBJ1-5
V gene: TRBV6-6
CDR3 protein: CASSLAEGNQPQHF
CDR3 DNA: TGTGCCAGCAGCCTCGCGGAGGGGAATCAGCCCCAGCATTTT

D gene: NA
clone size: once
J gene: TRBJ1-2
V gene: TRBV5-6
CDR3 protein: CASSLYYGYTF
CDR3 DNA: TGTGCCAGCAGCCTTTACTATGGCTACACCTTC

D gene: NA
clone size: NA
J gene: TRBJ2-7
V gene: TRBV5-8
CDR3 protein: CASSLQESYEQYF
CDR3 DNA: TGTGCCAGCAGCTTGCAGGAATCCTACGAGCAGTACTTC

D gene: TRBD1
clone size: NA
J gene: TRBJ1-6
V gene: TRBV11-1
CDR3 protein: CASSPRQGVSPLHF
CDR3 DNA: TGTGCCAGCAGCCCACGACAGGGTGTTTCACCCCTCCACTTT

D gene: NA
clone size: NA
J gene: TRBJ2-1
V gene: TRBV10-1
CDR3 protein: CASSRGAVGDEQFF
CDR3 DNA: TGCGCCAGCAGCCGGGGGGCTGTAGGAGATGAGCAGTTCTTC

D gene: NA
clone size: NA
J gene: TRBJ2-7
V gene: TRBV4-1
CDR3 protein: CASSQVARSYEQYF
CDR3 DNA: TGCGCCAGCAGCCAAGTGGCACGCTCCTACGAGCAGTACTTC

D gene: NA
clone size: NA
J gene: TRBJ2-7
V gene: TRBV4-2
CDR3 protein: CASSQTGFYEQYF
CDR3 DNA: TGTGCCAGCAGCCAGACAGGTTTCTACGAGCAGTACTTC

D gene: TRBD1
clone size: NA
J gene: TRBJ2-1
V gene: TRBV30
CDR3 protein: CAWSVGQGYEQFF
CDR3 DNA: TGTGCCTGGAGTGTGGGACAGGGCTATGAGCAGTTCTTC

D gene: TRBD2
clone size: NA
J gene: TRBJ2-2
V gene: TRBV9
CDR3 protein: CASSAGASGRTGELFF
CDR3 DNA: TGTGCCAGCAGCGCCGGGGCTAGCGGGAGGACCGGGGAGCTGTTTTTT

D gene: NA
clone size: NA
J gene: TRBJ1-6
V gene: TRBV5-4
CDR3 protein: CASTPGGNSPLHF
CDR3 DNA: TGTGCCAGCACCCCGGGGGGTAATTCACCCCTCCACTTT

D gene: NA
clone size: few
J gene: TRBJ1-5
V gene: TRBV2
CDR3 protein: CASSEGGGSNQPQHF
CDR3 DNA: TGTGCCAGCAGTGAAGGGGGAGGGAGCAATCAGCCCCAGCATTTT

D gene: TRBD2
clone size: once
J gene: TRBJ2-1
V gene: TRBV5-4
CDR3 protein: CASSSSGFNDNEQFF
CDR3 DNA: TGTGCCAGCAGCTCTAGCGGGTTTAACGACAATGAGCAGTTCTTC

D gene: NA
clone size: NA
J gene: TRBJ2-3
V gene: TRBV4-1
CDR3 protein: CASSQERGGTRGDTQYF
CDR3 DNA: TGCGCCAGCAGCCAAGAAAGAGGCGGGACCCGAGGAGATACGCAGTATTTT